Included here is one T cell receptor beta chain sequence, with context. The sample comes from a study of OX40 agonist ivuxolimab in advanced cancers. Looking at the study overall: At 0.01 to 10 mg/kg, ivuxolimab was administered intravenously to patients every 2 weeks. More than 35% of patients had received prior checkpoint inhibitor therapy.

Generated by immunoSEQ multiplex PCR, the TCRdb table keeps only in-frame clones and is missing some. Among tens of thousands of clones listed, approximately 80% were seen once. V was shortened by 5 bases and J by 3 bases, with 8 bases between the two germline ends. The germline V gene has CDR1 SGHAT and CDR2 FQNNGV. This CDR3 has 12 residues. The starting material was CD4+ or CD8+ T cells sorted from blood, obtained in a trial of the OX40 agonist ivuxolimab. This clonotype originated in an adult with an advanced solid tumor such as melanoma, head and neck, liver or kidney cancer. This rearrangement joins TRBV11-2 to TRBJ2-7; TRBD2 is a possible D gene (6 bases). CDR3 nucleotides: TGTGCCAGCAGCCGCGGGGTCTACGAGCAGTACTTC. This gives the protein CASSRGVYEQYF.